These 7 T cell receptor beta chains originate from one sample sequenced in a study of early T cells in non-severe SARS-CoV-2 infection. TCRdb reprocessed the 5' RACE reads with MiXCR, giving one entry per CDR3 protein. Here the sample spans tens of thousands of distinct CDR3 sequences, 13% to 15% being singletons. Material: whole blood. Every receptor here comes from an adult who was a healthcare worker with PCR-confirmed SARS-CoV-2 infection or an uninfected control (not recorded which).

The rearrangement links TRBV30 to TRBJ1-1; TRBD1 matches at 8 bases. The CDR3 loop spans 12 amino acids. The germline CDR1 and CDR2 sequences are GTSNPN and SVGIG (reference sequence). V shed 7 bases, J shed 1 base, and the junction held 2 bases outside the gene matches. CDR3 in DNA: TGTGCCTCCGGACAGGGGAACACTGAAGCTTTCTTT. This gives the protein CASGQGNTEAFF.

There are many counts of this clonotype. The chain couples TRBV29-1 to TRBJ2-7; no clear D gene. V dropped 7 bases and J dropped 3 bases, with 16 bases sitting between them. The CDR3 consists of 13 residues. The V gene's germline CDR1 is SQVTM and CDR2 ANQGSEA. The CDR3: CSGSSGPLYEQYF. Here the CDR3 DNA reads TGCAGCGGATCTTCAGGACCCCTCTACGAGCAGTACTTC.

The chain combines TRBV7-9 with TRBJ2-5, with D uncertain. V gave up 2 bases and J gave up 5 bases, with 12 bases separating them. The CDR3 length is 14 residues. Germline CDR1 reads SEHNR; CDR2 reads FQNEAQ (reference sequence). The CDR3 nucleotides read TGTGCCAGCAGCTTAAGTAGGATCGCTGAGACCCAGTACTTC. Its translation: CASSLSRIAETQYF.

There are many counts of this clonotype. The V and J genes are TRBV7-2 and TRBJ1-6; D may be TRBD1 (6 bases). Germline CDR1 is SGHTA and CDR2 is FQGNSA. The ends were cut back, 1 base at V and 7 bases at J, with 11 bases in the middle. The CDR3 has 15 amino acids. The CDR3 nucleotides read TGTGCCAGCAGCTTAGGGGGACACGAAAATTCACCCCTCCACTTT. Translating it yields CASSLGGHENSPLHF.

The gene calls are TRBV20-1 and TRBJ2-5, with a weak D call TRBD2 (6 bases). V lost 0 bases to trimming and J lost 4 bases, with 27 bases between them. In germline, CDR1 is DFQATT, CDR2 SNEGSKA (reference sequence). This CDR3 is 19 amino acids long. CDR3 residues: CSARDPQRAKQSRRETQYF. The CDR3 DNA reads TGCAGTGCTAGAGATCCCCAGCGGGCAAAACAAAGCCGGAGAGAGACCCAGTACTTC.

This clonotype appeared a few times. V and J are TRBV7-9 and TRBJ1-1; 9 bases map to TRBD1. Trimming cost V 5 bases and J 1 base; bases outside gene matches: 8. This CDR3 comprises 16 residues. Germline lookup yields CDR1 SEHNR and CDR2 FQNEAQ (reference sequence). The DNA of the CDR3 is TGTGCCAGCAGCCTCTCCCCGGGACAGGGGAACACTGAAGCTTTCTTT. Translated: CASSLSPGQGNTEAFF.

V is TRBV28 and J is TRBJ2-7; TRBD2 matches at 10 bases. The CDR3 is 15 residues long. The germline V gene has CDR1 MDHEN and CDR2 SYDVKM. Trimming took 3 bases from V and 4 from J; bases not matched to a gene: 6. CDR3 nucleotide sequence: TGTGCCAGCAGTTTTACTAGCGGGGAAGCGTACGAGCAGTACTTC. Its translation is CASSFTSGEAYEQYF.